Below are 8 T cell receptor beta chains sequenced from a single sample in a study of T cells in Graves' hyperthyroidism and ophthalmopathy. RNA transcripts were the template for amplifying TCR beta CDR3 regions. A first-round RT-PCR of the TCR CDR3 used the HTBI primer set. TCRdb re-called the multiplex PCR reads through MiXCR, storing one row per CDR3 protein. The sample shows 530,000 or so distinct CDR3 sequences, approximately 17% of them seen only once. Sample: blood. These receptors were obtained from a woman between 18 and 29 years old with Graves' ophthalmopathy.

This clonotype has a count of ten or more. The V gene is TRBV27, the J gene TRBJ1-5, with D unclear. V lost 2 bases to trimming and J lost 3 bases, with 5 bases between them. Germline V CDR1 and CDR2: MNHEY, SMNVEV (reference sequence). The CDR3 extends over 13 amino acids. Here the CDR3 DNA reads TGTGCCAGCAGTTTACGCCACAATCAGCCCCAGCATTTT. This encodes CASSLRHNQPQHF.

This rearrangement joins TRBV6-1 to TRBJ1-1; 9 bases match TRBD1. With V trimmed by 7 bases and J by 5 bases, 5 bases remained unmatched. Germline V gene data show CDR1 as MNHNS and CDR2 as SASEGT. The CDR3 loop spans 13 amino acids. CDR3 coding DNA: TGTGCCAGCACCGACAGGGGGTTGACTGAAGCTTTCTTT. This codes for CASTDRGLTEAFF.

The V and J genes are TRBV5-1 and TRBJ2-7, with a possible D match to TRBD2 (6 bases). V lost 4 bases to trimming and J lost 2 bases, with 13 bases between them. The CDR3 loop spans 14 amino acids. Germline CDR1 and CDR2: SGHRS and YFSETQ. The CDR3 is CASSPSGPAYEQYF. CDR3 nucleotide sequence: TGCGCCAGCAGCCCCAGCGGGCCCGCCTACGAGCAGTACTTC.

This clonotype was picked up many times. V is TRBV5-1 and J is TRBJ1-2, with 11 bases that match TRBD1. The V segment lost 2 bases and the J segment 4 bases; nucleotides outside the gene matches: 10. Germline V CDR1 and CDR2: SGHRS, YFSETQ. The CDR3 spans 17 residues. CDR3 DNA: TGCGCCAGCAGCTTTCGGGACAGGGGGAGGAAGAGCTATGGCTACACCTTC. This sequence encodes CASSFRDRGRKSYGYTF.

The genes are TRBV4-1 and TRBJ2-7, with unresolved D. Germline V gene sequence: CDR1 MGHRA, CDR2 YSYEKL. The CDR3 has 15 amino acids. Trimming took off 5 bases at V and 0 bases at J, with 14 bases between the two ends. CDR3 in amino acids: CASSYSGEGSYEQYF. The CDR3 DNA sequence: TGCGCCAGCAGCTATTCAGGAGAAGGCTCCTACGAGCAGTACTTC.

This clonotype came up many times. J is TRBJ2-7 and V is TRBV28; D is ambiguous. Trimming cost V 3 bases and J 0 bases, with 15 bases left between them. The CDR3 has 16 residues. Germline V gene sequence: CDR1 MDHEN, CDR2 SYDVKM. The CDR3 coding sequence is TGTGCCAGCAGTTTGAATTCGCTGGTCAGCTCCTACGAGCAGTACTTC. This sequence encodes CASSLNSLVSSYEQYF.

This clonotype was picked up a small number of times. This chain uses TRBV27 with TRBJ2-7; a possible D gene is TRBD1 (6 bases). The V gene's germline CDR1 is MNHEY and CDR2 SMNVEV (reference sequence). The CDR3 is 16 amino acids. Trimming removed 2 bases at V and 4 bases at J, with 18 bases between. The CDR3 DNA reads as TGTGCCAGCAGTTTAAGAGGAAACAGGGAATGGTACGAGCAGTACTTC. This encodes CASSLRGNREWYEQYF.

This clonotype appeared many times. CDR3 DNA sequence: TGTGCCAGCAGCACCGGGTTGGGACTCAACAATGAGCAGTTCTTC. Amino acid sequence: CASSTGLGLNNEQFF. V gene TRBV7-2 combines with J gene TRBJ2-1; weak D call: TRBD2 (6 bases). Trimming pared 5 bases from V and 5 bases from J, leaving 16 bases between. This CDR3 has 15 amino acids. The germline V gene encodes CDR1 SGHTA and CDR2 FQGNSA.